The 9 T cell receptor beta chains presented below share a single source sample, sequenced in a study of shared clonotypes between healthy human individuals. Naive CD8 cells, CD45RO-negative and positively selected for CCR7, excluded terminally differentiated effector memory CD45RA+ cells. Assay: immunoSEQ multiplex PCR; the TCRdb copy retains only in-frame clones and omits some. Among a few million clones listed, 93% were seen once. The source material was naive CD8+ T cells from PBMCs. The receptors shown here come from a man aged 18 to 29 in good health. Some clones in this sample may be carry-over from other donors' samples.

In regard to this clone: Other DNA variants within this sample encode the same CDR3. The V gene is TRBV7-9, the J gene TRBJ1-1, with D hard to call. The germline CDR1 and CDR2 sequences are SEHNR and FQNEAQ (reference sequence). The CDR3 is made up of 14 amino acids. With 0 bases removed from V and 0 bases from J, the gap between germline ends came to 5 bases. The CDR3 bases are TGTGCCAGCAGCTTAGCAGATGTGAACACTGAAGCTTTCTTT. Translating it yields CASSLADVNTEAFF. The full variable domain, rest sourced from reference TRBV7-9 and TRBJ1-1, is DTGVSQNPRHKITKRGQNVTFRCDPISEHNRLYWYRQTLGQGPEFLTYFQNEAQLEKSRLLSDRFSAERPKGSFSTLEIQRTEQGDSAMYLCASSLADVNTEAFFGQGTRLTVV.

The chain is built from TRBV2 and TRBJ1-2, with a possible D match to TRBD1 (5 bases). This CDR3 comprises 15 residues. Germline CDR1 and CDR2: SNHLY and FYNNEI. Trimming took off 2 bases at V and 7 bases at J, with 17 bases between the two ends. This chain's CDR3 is CASSEFPGTVSGYTF. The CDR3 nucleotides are TGTGCCAGCAGTGAATTTCCAGGGACCGTTTCTGGCTACACCTTC.

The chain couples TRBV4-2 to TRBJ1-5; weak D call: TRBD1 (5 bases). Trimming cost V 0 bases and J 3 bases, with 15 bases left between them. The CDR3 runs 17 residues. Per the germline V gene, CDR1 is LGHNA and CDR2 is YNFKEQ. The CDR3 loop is CASSQEGVRVLNQPQHF. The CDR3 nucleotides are TGTGCCAGCAGCCAAGAGGGTGTCAGGGTACTCAATCAGCCCCAGCATTTT.

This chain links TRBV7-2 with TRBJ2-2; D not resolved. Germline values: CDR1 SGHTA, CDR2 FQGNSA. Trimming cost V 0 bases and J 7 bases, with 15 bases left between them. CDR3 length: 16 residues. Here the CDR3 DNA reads TGTGCCAGCAGCTTAGCGATCTGGGGATGGAACGGGGAGCTGTTTTTT. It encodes CASSLAIWGWNGELFF.

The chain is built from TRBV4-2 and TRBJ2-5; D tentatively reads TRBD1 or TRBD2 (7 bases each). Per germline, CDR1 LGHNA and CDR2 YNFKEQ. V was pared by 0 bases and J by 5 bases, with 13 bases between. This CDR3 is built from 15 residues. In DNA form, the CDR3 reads TGTGCCAGCAGCCAAGACCGGGGGGACAGTGAGACCCAGTACTTC. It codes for CASSQDRGDSETQYF.

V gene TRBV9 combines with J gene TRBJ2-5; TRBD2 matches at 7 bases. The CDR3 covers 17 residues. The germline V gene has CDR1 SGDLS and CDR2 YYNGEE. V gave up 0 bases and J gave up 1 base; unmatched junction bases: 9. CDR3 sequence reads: CASSVGGGPGAQETQYF. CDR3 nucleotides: TGTGCCAGCAGCGTAGGCGGGGGACCCGGAGCCCAAGAGACCCAGTACTTC. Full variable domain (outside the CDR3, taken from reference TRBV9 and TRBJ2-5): DSGVTQTPKHLITATGQRVTLRCSPRSGDLSVYWYQQSLDQGLQFLIQYYNGEERAKGNILERFSAQQFPDLHSELNLSSLELGDSALYFCASSVGGGPGAQETQYFGPGTRLLVL.

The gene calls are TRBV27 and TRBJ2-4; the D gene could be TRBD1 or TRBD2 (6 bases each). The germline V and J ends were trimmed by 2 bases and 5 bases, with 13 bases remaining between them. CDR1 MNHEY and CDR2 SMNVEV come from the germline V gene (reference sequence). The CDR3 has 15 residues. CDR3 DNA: TGTGCCAGCAGTTTAGGCAGGGGAGGCGAAAACATTCAGTACTTC. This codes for CASSLGRGGENIQYF.

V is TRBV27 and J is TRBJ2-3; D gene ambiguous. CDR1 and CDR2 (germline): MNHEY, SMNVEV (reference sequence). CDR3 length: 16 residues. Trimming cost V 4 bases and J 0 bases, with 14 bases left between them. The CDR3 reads CASSSLDVSSTDTQYF. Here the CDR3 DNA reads TGTGCCAGCAGTTCATTGGACGTCTCTAGCACAGATACGCAGTATTTT.

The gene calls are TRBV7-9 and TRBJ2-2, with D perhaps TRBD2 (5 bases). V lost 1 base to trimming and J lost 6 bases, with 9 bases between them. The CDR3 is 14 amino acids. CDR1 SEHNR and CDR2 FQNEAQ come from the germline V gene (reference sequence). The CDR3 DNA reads TGTGCCAGCAGCTTAGTTGAGGGATCCGGGGAGCTGTTTTTT. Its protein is CASSLVEGSGELFF.